The entry below describes one T cell receptor beta chain. A single base separates this from a much larger clone, so it may be a read error. These data originate in a study of blood T cells in healthy people across ages. Overall study: Per every two T cells, about one barcoded beta molecule was captured by template switching.

A J-beta primer mix and a sample-barcoded 5' primer were used in a second PCR of about 7 to 11 cycles. All cDNA molecules were each tagged by a template-switch adaptor with 12 random nucleotides. TCRdb recomputed calls from the 5' RACE reads with MiXCR, one row per CDR3 protein. Among around 850,000 distinct CDR3 sequences listed, 35% to 40% were seen once. Germline V gene data show CDR1 as DFQATT and CDR2 as SNEGSKA (reference sequence). V lost 3 bases and J 4 bases, leaving 12 bases between the germline ends. The CDR3 runs 13 residues. Source material: blood. The chain employs TRBV20-1 and TRBJ1-2, with D unclear. The sequence was obtained from a man younger than 35 in good health. The CDR3 region is CSASHTACYGYTF. Written as DNA, the CDR3 is TGCAGTGCTAGTCACACAGCCTGCTATGGCTACACCTTC.